This T cell receptor (beta chain) was captured by sequencing in a study of TIL therapy for anti-PD-1-resistant metastatic lung cancer. On the study more broadly: Patients then received nivolumab; progressors got lymphodepletion, TIL and IL-2. Half of patients were current or former smokers. Overall study findings and caveats: Patients were highly selected, enriched for treatment-naive, never-smoker and oncogene-addicted cases.

As for this clone: What it binds is not known.

Stated time point: pre-treatment sample, taken before nivolumab and TIL therapy. Adults with stage 4 NSCLC were enrolled in a phase I trial. This was the immunoSEQ v3 assay. Repertoires were generated with immunoSEQ multiplex PCR, while TCRdb's copy carries only in-frame clones and drops some. The profile shows 50,000 to 60,000 clones, 81% of them singletons. Germline assignment: CDR1 SNHLY and CDR2 FYNNEI. The CDR3 length is 13 residues. V was pared by 6 bases and J by 1 base, with 9 bases between. The source material was blood, sampled at baseline. The TCR originated in a person aged 25-85 years with non-small cell lung cancer. V usage is TRBV2 and J usage is TRBJ1-1; no firm D call. The CDR3 loop is CASSLPRNTEAFF. CDR3 DNA sequence: TGTGCCAGCAGCCTCCCCCGGAACACTGAAGCTTTCTTT.